This T cell receptor beta chain was obtained from a study of shared clonotypes between healthy human individuals. The CDR3 contains 11 residues. V shed 1 base and J shed 6 bases, with 4 bases lying between them. In germline, CDR1 is PRHDT, CDR2 FYEKMQ (reference sequence). The table came from immunoSEQ multiplex PCR; TCRdb's copy has only in-frame clones and leaves some out. The sample holds fewer than 850,000 clones, about 96% seen once. Points on this clone: Other DNA sequences in this sample translate to the same CDR3.

The naive CD8 population came from CD45RO-negative cells selected for CCR7, without terminally differentiated effector memory CD45RA+ cells. Sequencing used naive CD8+ T cells sorted from blood. The receptor's source is a man younger than 45 in good health. The chain employs TRBV13 and TRBJ2-7; D ambiguous. This chain's CDR3 is CASSLVGEQYF. The DNA of the CDR3 is TGTGCCAGCAGCTTAGTGGGCGAGCAGTACTTC.